The 17 T cell receptor beta chains listed next were all sequenced from one sample in a study of blood T cell repertoires in COVID-19. Assay: immunoSEQ multiplex PCR; the TCRdb copy retains only in-frame clones and omits some. Of around 200,000 clones listed, more than 65% are singletons. Sequencing was done on a sample of peripheral blood. These receptors were obtained from a human donor with acute or convalescent COVID-19. The donor label of this sample is uncertain.

V usage is TRBV5-4 and J usage is TRBJ1-2; D ambiguous. From germline, CDR1 is SGHNT and CDR2 YYREEE (reference sequence). V dropped 4 bases and J dropped 0 bases, with 13 bases sitting between them. CDR3 size: 15 residues. The CDR3 nucleotides read TGTGCCAGCAGCCGTGTTCCACAAGCTAACTATGGCTACACCTTC. It codes for CASSRVPQANYGYTF.

This chain links TRBV25-1 with TRBJ2-5, with 13 bases that match TRBD2. The length of the CDR3 is 17 residues. CDR1 MGHDK and CDR2 SYGVNS come from the germline V gene. Germline trimming cut 3 bases from V and 3 bases from J; bases unmatched to any gene: 7. In DNA, the CDR3 is TGTGCCAGCAGTGATTCGCTAGGACTAGCGGGAGAAGAGACCCAGTACTTC. This gives the protein CASSDSLGLAGEETQYF.

This chain joins TRBV3-1 (or the pseudogene TRBV3-2) and TRBJ2-5; 7 positions agree with TRBD1. The J segment lost 7 bases and the V segment lost 4 bases, leaving 6 bases of the junction unmatched. Germline CDR1 is LGHDT and CDR2 is YNNKEL (reference sequence). The CDR3 extends over 13 amino acids. The CDR3 sequence is CASSRPRQGTQYF. The CDR3 nucleotides read TGTGCCAGCAGCCGACCAAGACAGGGGACCCAGTACTTC.

The chain combines TRBV19 with TRBJ1-5; D gene ambiguous. The CDR3 covers 13 residues. CDR1 and CDR2 (germline): LNHDA, SQIVND (reference sequence). The germline V and J ends were trimmed by 5 bases and 5 bases, with 10 bases remaining between them. This CDR3 is CASSALGDQPQHF. The CDR3 DNA sequence: TGTGCCAGTAGTGCCCTCGGAGATCAGCCCCAGCATTTT.

In the case of this clone: Relative to the germline gene, one junction end is altered; a read error may explain this. This chain joins TRBV2 and TRBJ2-4; possibly TRBD2 for D (6 bases). This CDR3 is built from 18 residues. Germline V gene lookup returns CDR1 SNHLY and CDR2 FYNNEI. For the CDR3, the DNA is TGTGCCAGCAGTGAAGCCCGTACACGAGCACTAGCCGAAAACATTCAGTACTTC. Protein product: CASSEARTRALAENIQYF.

As DNA, the CDR3 is TGTGCCAGCAGCAGGGGGGACTACGAGCAGTACTTC. Translated: CASSRGDYEQYF. The rearrangement links TRBV6-6 to TRBJ2-7; tentative D call: TRBD1 (7 bases). This CDR3 region has 12 residues. With 6 bases removed from V and 3 bases from J, the gap between germline ends came to 9 bases. Germline V gene data show CDR1 as MNHNY and CDR2 as SVGAGI (reference sequence).

The V gene is TRBV6-4, the J gene TRBJ2-5; D is uncertain. CDR1 is MRHNA and CDR2 is SNTAGT in the germline V gene. Trimming took off 4 bases at V and 5 bases at J, with 14 bases between the two ends. CDR3 size: 14 residues. As DNA, the CDR3 is TGTGCCAGCAGTGGAGACTTTAACTGGGAGACCCAGTACTTC. Its protein product is CASSGDFNWETQYF.

CDR3 DNA: TGTGCCAGCAGCCAAGATACAGGGAGGGGGACTGAAGCTTTCTTT. Translated: CASSQDTGRGTEAFF. The rearrangement joins TRBV4-2 to TRBJ1-1; weak D call: TRBD1 (6 bases). Trimming removed 0 bases at V and 5 bases at J, with 13 bases between. This CDR3 comprises 15 residues. Per germline, CDR1 LGHNA and CDR2 YNFKEQ.

This chain connects TRBV3-1 (or the pseudogene TRBV3-2) to TRBJ2-2, with TRBD1 identical over 8 bases. V lost 3 bases and J lost 1; bases outside the gene matches: 1. Germline CDR1 and CDR2: LGHDT and YNNKEL (reference sequence). This CDR3 spans 15 amino acids. CDR3 sequence: CASSQGTGNTGELFF. CDR3 DNA: TGTGCCAGCAGCCAGGGGACAGGGAACACCGGGGAGCTGTTTTTT.

This sequence joins TRBV29-1 and TRBJ1-6, with TRBD1 matching 10 bases. CDR1 and CDR2 from the germline V gene are SQVTM and ANQGSEA. Germline trimming cut 8 bases from V and 8 bases from J; bases unmatched to any gene: 6. The CDR3 totals 13 residues. In DNA form, the CDR3 reads TGCAGCTACCGGGACAGGGGCGATTCACCCCTCCACTTT. Translated, it gives CSYRDRGDSPLHF.

This chain joins TRBV30 and TRBJ2-1, with 10 bases matching TRBD2. Trimming removed 0 bases from V and 9 bases from J; junction bases left unmatched: 8. The germline gives CDR1 GTSNPN, CDR2 SVGIG (reference sequence). The length of the CDR3 is 15 residues. Here the CDR3 reads CAWSVERGGSTEQFF. The CDR3 bases are TGTGCCTGGAGTGTCGAGCGGGGGGGCTCTACTGAGCAGTTCTTC.

This clone was recorded once. The chain recombines TRBV20-1 with TRBJ2-3, with a weak D call TRBD1 (7 bases). The CDR3 runs 14 residues. V lost 3 bases and J lost 4, with 14 bases in between. CDR1 and CDR2 (germline): DFQATT, SNEGSKA (reference sequence). The DNA of the CDR3 is TGCAGTGCTAGTAGACAGGGACTTGCAGATACGCAGTATTTT. Protein sequence: CSASRQGLADTQYF.

The chain has TRBV30 and TRBJ1-6, with 10 bases lining up with TRBD1. V trimming: 5 bases; J trimming: 9 bases; junction bases outside the gene matches: 4. The CDR3 length is 13 residues. Germline V gene data show CDR1 as GTSNPN and CDR2 as SVGIG (reference sequence). The CDR3 loop reads CAWGDRGLSPLHF. In DNA form, the CDR3 reads TGTGCCTGGGGCGACAGGGGGCTTTCACCCCTCCACTTT.

The chain recombines TRBV2 with TRBJ2-1; 12 bases are a match to TRBD2. Unmatched junction bases numbered 9, after V lost 2 bases and J lost 7 bases. The CDR3 extends over 17 amino acids. Germline CDR1 and CDR2: SNHLY and FYNNEI. The CDR3 DNA sequence: TGTGCCAGCAGTGAAACTAGCGGGAGGATAACGGGGAATGAGCAGTTCTTC. Protein product: CASSETSGRITGNEQFF.

This chain connects TRBV19 to TRBJ1-2, with D possibly TRBD1 on 6 matching bases. Trimming cost V 7 bases and J 6 bases, with 18 bases left between them. Per germline, CDR1 LNHDA and CDR2 SQIVND (reference sequence). The CDR3 runs 14 residues. In nucleotides, the CDR3 is TGTGCCAGTACCCAGACAGGAGTGAGACATGGCTACACCTTC. It yields the protein CASTQTGVRHGYTF.

This clone has a handful of counts. The J gene is TRBJ1-2, the V gene TRBV6-5, with no clear D. Germline-derived CDR1 and CDR2 are MNHEY and SVGAGI. The CDR3 has 15 residues. V gave up 0 bases and J gave up 2 bases, with 10 bases separating them. The CDR3 reads CASSYSTASNYGYTF. The CDR3 coding sequence is TGTGCCAGCAGTTACTCCACAGCCTCAAACTATGGCTACACCTTC.

V is TRBV30 and J is TRBJ2-5; D not resolved. V was shortened by 7 bases and J by 0 bases, with 18 bases between the two germline ends. This CDR3 contains 15 residues. Germline V lookup: CDR1 GTSNPN, CDR2 SVGIG (reference sequence). The CDR3 reads CAFTHHAGYQETQYF. CDR3 in DNA: TGTGCCTTTACCCACCACGCAGGTTACCAAGAGACCCAGTACTTC.